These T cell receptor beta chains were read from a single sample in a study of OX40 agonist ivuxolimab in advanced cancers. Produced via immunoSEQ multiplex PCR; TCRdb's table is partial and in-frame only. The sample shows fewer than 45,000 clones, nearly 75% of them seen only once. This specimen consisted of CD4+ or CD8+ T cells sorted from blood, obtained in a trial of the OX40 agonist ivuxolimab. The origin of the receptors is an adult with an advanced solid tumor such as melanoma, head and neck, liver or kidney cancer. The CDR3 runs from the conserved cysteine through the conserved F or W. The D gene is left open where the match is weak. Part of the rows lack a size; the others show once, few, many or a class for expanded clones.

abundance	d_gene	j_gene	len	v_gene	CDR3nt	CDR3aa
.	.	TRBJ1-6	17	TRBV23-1	TGCGCCAGCAGTCAAAGAACGAACAGTTCCTATAATTCACCCCTCCACTTT	CASSQRTNSSYNSPLHF
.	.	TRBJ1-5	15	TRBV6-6	TGTGCCAGCAGTTACCCCCAAGGGCTTAATCAGCCCCAGCATTTT	CASSYPQGLNQPQHF
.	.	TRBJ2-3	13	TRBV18	TGTGCCAGCTCACGAACTAGCACAGATACGCAGTATTTT	CASSRTSTDTQYF
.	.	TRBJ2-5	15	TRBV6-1	TGTGCCAGCAGTGCTTTCGGGGGAACCGAAGAGACCCAGTACTTC	CASSAFGGTEETQYF
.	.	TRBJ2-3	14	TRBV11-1	TGTGCCAGCAGCTTCCTCGTTGGGGCGGATACGCAGTATTTT	CASSFLVGADTQYF
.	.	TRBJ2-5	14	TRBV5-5	TGTGCCAGCAGTAATGGGGCTCGAGGGGAGACCCAGTACTTC	CASSNGARGETQYF
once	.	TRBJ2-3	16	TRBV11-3	TGTGCCAGCAGCTCGGGTGTGAGTGCGAACACAGATACGCAGTATTTT	CASSSGVSANTDTQYF
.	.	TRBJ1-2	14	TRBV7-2	TGTGCCAGCAGCCCGAGTCGAGGGGGCTATGGCTACACCTTC	CASSPSRGGYGYTF
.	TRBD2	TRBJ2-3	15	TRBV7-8	TGTGCCAGCAGCACTTTAGCGGGGCGCACAGATACGCAGTATTTT	CASSTLAGRTDTQYF
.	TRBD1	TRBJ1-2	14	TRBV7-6	TGTGCCAGCAGCTTAGGGGGACAGGGGAAAGGCTACACCTTC	CASSLGGQGKGYTF
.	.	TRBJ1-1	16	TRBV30	TGTGCCTGGACCAACTGGGGAGGGGTTAGGGACACTGAAGCTTTCTTT	CAWTNWGGVRDTEAFF